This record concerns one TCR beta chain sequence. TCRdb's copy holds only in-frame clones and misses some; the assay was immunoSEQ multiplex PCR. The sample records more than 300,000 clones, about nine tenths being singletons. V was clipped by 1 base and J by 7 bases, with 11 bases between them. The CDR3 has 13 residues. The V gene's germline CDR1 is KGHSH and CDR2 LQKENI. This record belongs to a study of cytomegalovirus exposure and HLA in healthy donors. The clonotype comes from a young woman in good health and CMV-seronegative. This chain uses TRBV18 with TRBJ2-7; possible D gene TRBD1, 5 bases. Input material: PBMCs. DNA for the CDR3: TGTGCCAGCTCACCACTAGCCAGGGTGGAGCAGTACTTC. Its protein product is CASSPLARVEQYF.